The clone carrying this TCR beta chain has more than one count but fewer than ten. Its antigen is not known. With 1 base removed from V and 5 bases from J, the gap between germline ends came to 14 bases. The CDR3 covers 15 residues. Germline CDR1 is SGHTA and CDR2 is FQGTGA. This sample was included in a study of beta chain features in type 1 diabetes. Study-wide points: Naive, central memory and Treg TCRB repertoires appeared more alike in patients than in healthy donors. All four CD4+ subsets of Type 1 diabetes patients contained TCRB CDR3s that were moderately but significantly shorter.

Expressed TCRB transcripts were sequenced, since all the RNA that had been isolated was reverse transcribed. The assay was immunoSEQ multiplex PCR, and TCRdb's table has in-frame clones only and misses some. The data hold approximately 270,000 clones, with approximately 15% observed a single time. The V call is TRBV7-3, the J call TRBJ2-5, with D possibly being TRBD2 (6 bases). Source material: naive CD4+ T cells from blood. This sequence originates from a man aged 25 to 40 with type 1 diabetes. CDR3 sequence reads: CASSLIGGTGETQYF. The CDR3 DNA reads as TGTGCCAGCAGCTTAATCGGAGGGACTGGTGAGACCCAGTACTTC.